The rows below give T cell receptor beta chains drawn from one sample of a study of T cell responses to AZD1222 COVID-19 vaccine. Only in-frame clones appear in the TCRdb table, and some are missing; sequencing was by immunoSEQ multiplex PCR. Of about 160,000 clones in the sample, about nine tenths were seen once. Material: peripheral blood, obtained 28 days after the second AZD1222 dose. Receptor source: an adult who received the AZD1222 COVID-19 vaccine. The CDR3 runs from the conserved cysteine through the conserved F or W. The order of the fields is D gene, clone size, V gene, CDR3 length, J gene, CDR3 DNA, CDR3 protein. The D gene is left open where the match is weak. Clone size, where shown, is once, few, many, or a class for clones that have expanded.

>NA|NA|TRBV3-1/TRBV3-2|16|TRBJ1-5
TGTGCCAGCAGCCAAGAAGGCTCAGGGAAGCCTCAGCCCCAGCATTTT
CASSQEGSGKPQPQHF
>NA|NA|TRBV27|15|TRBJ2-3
TGTGCCAGCAGTTTTCTCGGACAGAGCACAGATACGCAGTATTTT
CASSFLGQSTDTQYF
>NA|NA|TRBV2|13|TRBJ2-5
TGTGCCAGCAGTTCCTCCCGGGGGGAGACCCAGTACTTC
CASSSSRGETQYF
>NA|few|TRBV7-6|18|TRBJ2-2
TGTGCCAGCAGCTTAAGGAGGGGTCTCCGTGGGGGGACCGGGGAGCTGTTTTTT
CASSLRRGLRGGTGELFF
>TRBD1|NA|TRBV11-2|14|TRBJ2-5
TGTGCCAGCAGCTTAGGTGACAGGGACGAGACCCAGTACTTC
CASSLGDRDETQYF
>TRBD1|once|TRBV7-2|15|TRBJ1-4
TGTGCCAGCAGCCAACAACAGGGGGCGTATGAAAAACTGTTTTTT
CASSQQQGAYEKLFF
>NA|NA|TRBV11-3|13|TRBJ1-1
TGTGCCAGCAGCTTAAGGGAAAACACTGAAGCTTTCTTT
CASSLRENTEAFF
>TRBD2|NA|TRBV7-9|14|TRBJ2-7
TGTGCCAGCAGCCCCCGGGGGGGGCGGATCGAGCAGTACTTC
CASSPRGGRIEQYF
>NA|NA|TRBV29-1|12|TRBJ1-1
TGCAGCGTTGCAACGCAGACCGCTGAAGCTTTCTTT
CSVATQTAEAFF
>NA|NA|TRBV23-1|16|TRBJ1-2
TGCGCCAGCAGTCCCCACGTGAGGGGCCGTCGTGGGGGCTACACCTTC
CASSPHVRGRRGGYTF
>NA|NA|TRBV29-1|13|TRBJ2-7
TGCAGCGTTGTATCAGGGGCTGCCTACGAGCAGTACTTC
CSVVSGAAYEQYF
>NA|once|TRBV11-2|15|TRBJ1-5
TGTGCCAGCAGCTTAGAGCAGGGGCCCAATCAGCCCCAGCATTTT
CASSLEQGPNQPQHF
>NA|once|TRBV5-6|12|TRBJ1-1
TGTGCCAGCAGTGCCCGTCGGACTGAAGCTTTCTTT
CASSARRTEAFF
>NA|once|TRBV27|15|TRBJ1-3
TGTGCCAGCAGTTTATCGCAGGGCGGAGGAAACACCATATATTTT
CASSLSQGGGNTIYF
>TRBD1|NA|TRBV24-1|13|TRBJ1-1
TGTGCCACCAGTGATGGGACAGGGGAACGAGCTTTCTTT
CATSDGTGERAFF
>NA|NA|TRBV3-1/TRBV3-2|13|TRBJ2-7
TGTGCCAGCAGCCAAGATAGGGAAGACGAGCAGTACTTC
CASSQDREDEQYF
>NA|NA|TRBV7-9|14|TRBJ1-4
TGTGCCAGCACCCTCAGTATAAGGGATGAAAAACTGTTTTTT
CASTLSIRDEKLFF
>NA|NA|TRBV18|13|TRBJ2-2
TGTGCCAGCTCACCACCGGGGACCGGGGAGCTGTTTTTT
CASSPPGTGELFF
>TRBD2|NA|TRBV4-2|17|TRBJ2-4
TGTGCCAGCAGCCGAGGACTAGCGGGAGGCACTAAAAACATTCAGTACTTC
CASSRGLAGGTKNIQYF
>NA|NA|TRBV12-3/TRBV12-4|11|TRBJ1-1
TGTGCCAGCAGTTTCAACGCCGAAGCTTTCTTT
CASSFNAEAFF
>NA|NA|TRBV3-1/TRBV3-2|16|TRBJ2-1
TGTGCCAGCAGCCCCGACACCGCGTTCTCCTACAATGAGCAGTTCTTC
CASSPDTAFSYNEQFF
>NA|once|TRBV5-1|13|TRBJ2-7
TGCGCCAGCAGCTTGGAGGTCTCCTACGAGCAGTACTTC
CASSLEVSYEQYF
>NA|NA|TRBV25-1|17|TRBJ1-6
TGTGCCAGCAGCCAACCCAAGACTGGAATCAGTAATTCACCCCTCCACTTT
CASSQPKTGISNSPLHF
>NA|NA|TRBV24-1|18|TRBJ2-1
TGTGCCACCAGTGATTTCGGCAAAGGGATCCCAAGCTACAATGAGCAGTTCTTC
CATSDFGKGIPSYNEQFF
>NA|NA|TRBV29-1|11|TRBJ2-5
TGCAGCGGGGGCCAGCAAGAGACCCAGTACTTC
CSGGQQETQYF
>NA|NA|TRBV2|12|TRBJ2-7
TGTGCCAGCAGTGTAAGCACCTACGAGCAGTACTTC
CASSVSTYEQYF
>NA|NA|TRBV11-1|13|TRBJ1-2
TGTGCCAGCAGCTTAGCGATACAAACTGGCTACACCTTC
CASSLAIQTGYTF
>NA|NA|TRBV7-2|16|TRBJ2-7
TGTGCCAGCAGCCTTCTACACAGTGGACTTACCTACGAGCAGTACTTC
CASSLLHSGLTYEQYF
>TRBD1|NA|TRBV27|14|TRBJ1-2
TGTGCCAGCAGTCCGCGGACAGGGGAGTATGGCTACACCTTC
CASSPRTGEYGYTF
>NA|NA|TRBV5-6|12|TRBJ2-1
TGTGCCAGCAGCCTGACTTCGAATGAGCAGTTCTTC
CASSLTSNEQFF
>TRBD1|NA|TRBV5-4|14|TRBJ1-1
TGTGCCAGCAGCGCGACAGGGGGCGGAACTGAAGCTTTCTTT
CASSATGGGTEAFF
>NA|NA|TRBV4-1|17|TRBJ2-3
TGCGCCAGCAGCCTCGGGGTGGGGTTAGCGGCAGCAGATACGCAGTATTTT
CASSLGVGLAAADTQYF
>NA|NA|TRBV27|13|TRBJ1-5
TGTGCCAGCAGTGCTCTTTTCAATCAGCCCCAGCATTTT
CASSALFNQPQHF
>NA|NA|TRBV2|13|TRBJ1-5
TGTGCCAGCGTGGACTTTAGCAATCAGCCCCAGCATTTT
CASVDFSNQPQHF
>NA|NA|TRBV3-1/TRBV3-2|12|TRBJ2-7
TGTGCCAGCAGCCAAGACACGCTCGAGCAGTACTTC
CASSQDTLEQYF
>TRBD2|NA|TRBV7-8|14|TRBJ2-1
TGTGCCAGCAGCTTAGAAGGTCTAGCGGGAGTGCAGTTCTTC
CASSLEGLAGVQFF
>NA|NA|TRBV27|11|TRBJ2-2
TGTGCCAGCAGTTTATCCGGGGAGCTGTTTTTT
CASSLSGELFF
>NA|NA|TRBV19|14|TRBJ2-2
TGTGCCAGTAGTATAGGGCAGAACACCGGGGAGCTGTTTTTT
CASSIGQNTGELFF
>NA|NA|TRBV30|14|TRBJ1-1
TGTGCCTGGAGTGAGGGGGGCAGGGCCGAACCAACTTTCTTT
CAWSEGGRAEPTFF
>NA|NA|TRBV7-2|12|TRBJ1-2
TGTGCCAGCAGCTTAGAAACCTATGGCTACACCTTC
CASSLETYGYTF
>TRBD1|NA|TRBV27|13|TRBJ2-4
TGTGCCAGCAGTTTAACAGGGGGGCACATTCAGTACTTC
CASSLTGGHIQYF
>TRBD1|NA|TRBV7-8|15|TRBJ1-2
TGTGCCAGCAGCTTAGCGCCAGGGGGTTCTTATGGCTACACCTTC
CASSLAPGGSYGYTF
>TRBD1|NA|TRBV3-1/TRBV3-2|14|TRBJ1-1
TGTGCCAGCAGCACCCGGGACAGGGGGATTGAAGCTTTCTTT
CASSTRDRGIEAFF